This TCR beta chain was sequenced during a study of T cells in Graves' hyperthyroidism and ophthalmopathy. Findings and caveats of the study: Most clonotypes expanded in the thyroid (above 0.001) were also present in blood. Separation of ophthalmopathy from stable hyperthyroidism was achieved by a 13 V-J model.

RNA transcripts provided the source from which TCR beta CDR3 regions were amplified. TCR CDR3 regions were first amplified by RT-PCR with HTBI primers. TCRdb analysed the multiplex PCR reads with MiXCR anew, one entry per CDR3 protein. The sample lists approximately 500,000 distinct CDR3 sequences; 46% were seen once. This CDR3 has 16 residues. Trimming removed 4 bases from V and 4 bases from J, with 20 bases in between. The germline V gene has CDR1 SGHNT and CDR2 YYREEE (reference sequence). Note on this clonotype: Its antigen is unknown.

Uncontrolled infection, other autoimmune disease, pregnancy or lactation barred patients from enrollment. The rearrangement uses TRBV5-4 and TRBJ1-1; possibly TRBD1 for D (6 bases). The specimen sequenced was peripheral blood or thyroid tissue (not recorded which). The sequence was collected from a woman between 18 and 30 years old with Graves' hyperthyroidism. DNA for the CDR3: TGTGCCAGCAGCCTCCCTGGGGGCGGGAGAGTCACTGAAGCTTTCTTT. It codes for CASSLPGGGRVTEAFF. Looking up the rest from reference TRBV5-4 and TRBJ1-1 gives the full variable domain: ETGVTQSPTHLIKTRGQQVTLRCSSQSGHNTVSWYQQALGQGPQFIFQYYREEENGRGNFPPRFSGLQFPNYSSELNVNALELDDSALYLCASSLPGGGRVTEAFFGQGTRLTVV.